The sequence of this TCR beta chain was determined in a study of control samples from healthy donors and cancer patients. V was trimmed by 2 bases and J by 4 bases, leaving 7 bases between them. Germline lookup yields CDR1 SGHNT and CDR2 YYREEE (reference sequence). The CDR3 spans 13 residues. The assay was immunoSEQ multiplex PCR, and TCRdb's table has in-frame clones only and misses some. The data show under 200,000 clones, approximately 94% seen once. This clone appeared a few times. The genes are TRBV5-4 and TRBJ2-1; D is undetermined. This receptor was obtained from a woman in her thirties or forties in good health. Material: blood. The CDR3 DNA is TGTGCCAGCAGCTTACCCTTTTACAATGAGCAGTTCTTC. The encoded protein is CASSLPFYNEQFF. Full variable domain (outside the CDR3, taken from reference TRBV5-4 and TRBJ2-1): ETGVTQSPTHLIKTRGQQVTLRCSSQSGHNTVSWYQQALGQGPQFIFQYYREEENGRGNFPPRFSGLQFPNYSSELNVNALELDDSALYLCASSLPFYNEQFFGPGTRLTVL.